This T cell receptor beta chain was identified in a study of blood T cell repertoires in COVID-19. Germline V gives CDR1 KGHSH, CDR2 LQKENI. CDR3 length: 17 amino acids. Trimming shortened V by 3 bases and J by 0 bases, and 15 bases separated the two germline ends. The method was immunoSEQ multiplex PCR; TCRdb's version includes in-frame clones alone and lacks a portion of them. Among 200,000 to 300,000 clones listed, approximately 80% were seen once. The sequence was collected from a human donor in a cohort sampled during active COVID-19. Material for sequencing was peripheral blood. The chain is built from TRBV18 and TRBJ2-1; D perhaps matches TRBD1 (5 bases). The CDR3 sequence is CASSPSVGHSSYNEQFF. In nucleotides, the CDR3 is TGTGCCAGCTCACCGTCCGTGGGGCACAGCTCCTACAATGAGCAGTTCTTC. Supplemented by reference TRBV18 and TRBJ2-1, the full variable domain reads NAGVMQNPRHLVRRRGQEARLRCSPMKGHSHVYWYRQLPEEGLKFMVYLQKENIIDESGMPKERFSAEFPKEGPSILRIQQVVRGDSAAYFCASSPSVGHSSYNEQFFGPGTRLTVL.